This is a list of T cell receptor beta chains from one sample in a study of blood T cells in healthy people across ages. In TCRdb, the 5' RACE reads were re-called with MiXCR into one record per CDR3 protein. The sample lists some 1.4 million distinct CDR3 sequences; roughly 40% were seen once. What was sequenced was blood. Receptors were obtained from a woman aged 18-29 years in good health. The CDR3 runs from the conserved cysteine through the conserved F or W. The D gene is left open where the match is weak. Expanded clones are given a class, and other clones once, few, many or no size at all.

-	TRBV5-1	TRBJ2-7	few	TGCGCCAGCAGCCCGGACTGGAGCTCCTACGAGCAGTACTTC	CASSPDWSSYEQYF
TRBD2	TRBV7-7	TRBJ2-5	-	TGTGCCAGCAGCTTCAGACTAGCGGCTGGGGAGACCCAGTACTTC	CASSFRLAAGETQYF
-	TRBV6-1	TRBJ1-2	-	TGTGCCAGCAGTCTCCTCGCGGGGGAGATCTATGGCTACACCTTC	CASSLLAGEIYGYTF
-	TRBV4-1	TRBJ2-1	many	TGCGCCAGCAGCCAAGATGGCTGGGGCCAAGAGCAGTTCTTC	CASSQDGWGQEQFF
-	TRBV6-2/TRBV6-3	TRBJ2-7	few	TGTGCCAGCAGAACCCCGGGTCCCCGATATCCCCCCGAGCAGTACTTC	CASRTPGPRYPPEQYF
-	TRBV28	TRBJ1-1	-	TGTGCCAGCAGTTCCCAGACGGGGTGGGTGAACACTGAAGCTTTCTTT	CASSSQTGWVNTEAFF
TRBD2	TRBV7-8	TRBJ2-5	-	TGTGCCAGCAGCCCTTGGACTAGCGGGGGGTTGTGGGGCGAGACCCAGTACTTC	CASSPWTSGGLWGETQYF
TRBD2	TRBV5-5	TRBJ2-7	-	TGTGCCAGCAGCTTGAGCGGGGCCGACCTTTACGAGCAGTACTTC	CASSLSGADLYEQYF
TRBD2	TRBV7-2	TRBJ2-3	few	TGTGCCAGCAGCTTCTATAGCGGGGCAACAGATACGCAGTATTTT	CASSFYSGATDTQYF
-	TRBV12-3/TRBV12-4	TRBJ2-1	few	TGTGCCAGCAGACTACTAGGGGAGGAGGAGCAGTTCTTC	CASRLLGEEEQFF
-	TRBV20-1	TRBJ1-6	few	TGCAGTGCTCGGGCCCCAGATTCACCCCTCCACTTT	CSARAPDSPLHF
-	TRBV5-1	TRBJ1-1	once	TGCGCCAGCAGCTTGACGGGGGAAGTCGGCACTGAAGCTTTCTTT	CASSLTGEVGTEAFF
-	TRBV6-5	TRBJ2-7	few	TGTGCCAGCAGTTACTTTGTTGGCTACGAGCAGTACTTC	CASSYFVGYEQYF
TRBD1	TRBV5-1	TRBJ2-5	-	TGCTCCAGCAGCGGAATTGGGACAGAGGGAGAGACCCAGTACTTC	CSSSGIGTEGETQYF
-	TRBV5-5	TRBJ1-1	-	TGTGCCAGCAGATCTTTCCGGGACGGACCTTTTGGAGCTTTCTTT	CASRSFRDGPFGAFF
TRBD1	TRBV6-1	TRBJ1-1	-	TGTGCCAGCAGTGAATTAGGGACAGCCATGAACACTGAAGCTTTCTTT	CASSELGTAMNTEAFF
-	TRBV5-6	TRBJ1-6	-	TGTGCCAGCAGCTTGGGGAGCTCCTATAATTCACCCCCCCACTTT	CASSLGSSYNSPPHF
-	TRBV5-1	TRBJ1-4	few	TGCGCCAGCAGATTTAGGGCTAATGAAAAACTGTTTTTT	CASRFRANEKLFF
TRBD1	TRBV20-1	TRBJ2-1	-	TGCAGTGCTAGAGATAGGACGCCGACAGGGCCCTACAATGAGCAGTTCTTC	CSARDRTPTGPYNEQFF
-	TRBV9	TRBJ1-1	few	TGTGCCAGCAGCGTCGGGACGACAGTGAACACTGAAGCTTTCTTT	CASSVGTTVNTEAFF
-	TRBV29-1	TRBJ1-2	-	TGCTGCTCCCCAGGGAATTCGGGCTACACCTTC	CCSPGNSGYTF
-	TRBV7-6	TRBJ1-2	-	TGTGCCAGCAGCTTAGCAGGGGATGCAGGGATCTATGGCTACACCTTC	CASSLAGDAGIYGYTF
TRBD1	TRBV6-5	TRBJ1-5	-	TGTGCCAGCAGCGACAGGGGAAGCTATCAGCCCCAGCATTTT	CASSDRGSYQPQHF
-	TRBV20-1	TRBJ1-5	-	TGCAGTGCTAGAGTCGTGCAGGGTAGCAATCAGCCCCAGCATTTT	CSARVVQGSNQPQHF
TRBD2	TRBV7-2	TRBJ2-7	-	TGTGCCGGCAGCTCGACTAGCGGGGGGGAACATCCCTACGAGCAGTACTTC	CAGSSTSGGEHPYEQYF
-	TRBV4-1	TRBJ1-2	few	TGCGCCAGCAGCCAAGGAGTGGATGGCTACACCTTC	CASSQGVDGYTF
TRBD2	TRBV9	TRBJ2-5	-	TGTGCCAGCAGCGTAGAGCGACTAGCGGACCGTCTTGAGACCCAGTACTTC	CASSVERLADRLETQYF
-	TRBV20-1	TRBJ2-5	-	TGCAGTGCTAGAGATTACGAGACCCAGTACTTC	CSARDYETQYF
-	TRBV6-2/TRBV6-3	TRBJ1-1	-	TGTGCCAGCAGGCACAGGGAGTTGGGTGAAGCTTTCTTT	CASRHRELGEAFF
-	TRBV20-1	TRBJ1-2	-	TGCAGTGCTAGCCCGGCCTCCGGGGTCGGCTACACCTTC	CSASPASGVGYTF
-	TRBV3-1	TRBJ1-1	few	TGTGCCAGCAGCCCAAACCCCGAGGGGACGGGCGCTGAAGCTTTCTTT	CASSPNPEGTGAEAFF
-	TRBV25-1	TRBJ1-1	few	TGTGCCAGCAGTGAATTAGGCAGGGATTTCGACACTGAAGCTTTCTTT	CASSELGRDFDTEAFF
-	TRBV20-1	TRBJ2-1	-	TGCAGTGCTGTTCTAGCGAACCGGGGAGACTACAATGAGCAGTTCTTC	CSAVLANRGDYNEQFF
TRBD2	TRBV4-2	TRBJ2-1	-	TGTGCCAGCAGCCAACACCTAGCGGGGGCCGGGGATGAGCAGTTCTTC	CASSQHLAGAGDEQFF
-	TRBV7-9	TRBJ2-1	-	TGTGCCGGCACTAGCACCCTGAGCTCCTACAATGAGCAGTTCTTC	CAGTSTLSSYNEQFF
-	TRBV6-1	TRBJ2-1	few	TGTGCCAGCATAGGGGTGAATGAGCAGTTCTTC	CASIGVNEQFF
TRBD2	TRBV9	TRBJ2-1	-	TGTGCCAGCAGCCGGGAGATGGCGGGAGAGAATGAGCAGTTCTTC	CASSREMAGENEQFF
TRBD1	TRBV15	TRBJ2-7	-	TGTGCCACCCGGATGGGGACAGGGCCCTACAATGAGCAGTACTTC	CATRMGTGPYNEQYF
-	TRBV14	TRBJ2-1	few	TGTGCCAGCAGCCCCAGTTGGTACTATGAGCAGTTCTTC	CASSPSWYYEQFF
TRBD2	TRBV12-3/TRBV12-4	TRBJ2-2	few	TGTGCCAGCAGTCAGCGGGAAGACGGGGAGCTGTTTTTT	CASSQREDGELFF
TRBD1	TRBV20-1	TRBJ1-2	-	TGCAGTGCTAGAGAGGCCGGGACAGGGAGTCTCTATGGCTACACCTTC	CSAREAGTGSLYGYTF
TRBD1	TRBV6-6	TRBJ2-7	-	TGTGCCAGCAGTTACACTCAGGACAGGGCGGGCGAGCAGTACTTC	CASSYTQDRAGEQYF
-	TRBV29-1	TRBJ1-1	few	TGCAGCGTTACGGTCACTGAAGCTTTCTTT	CSVTVTEAFF
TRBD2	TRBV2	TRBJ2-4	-	TGTGCCAGCGGGGACTATGCCAAAAACATTCAGTACTTC	CASGDYAKNIQYF
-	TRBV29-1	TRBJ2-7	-	TGCAGCGTTGTGGACCGTACCTACGAGCAGTACTTC	CSVVDRTYEQYF